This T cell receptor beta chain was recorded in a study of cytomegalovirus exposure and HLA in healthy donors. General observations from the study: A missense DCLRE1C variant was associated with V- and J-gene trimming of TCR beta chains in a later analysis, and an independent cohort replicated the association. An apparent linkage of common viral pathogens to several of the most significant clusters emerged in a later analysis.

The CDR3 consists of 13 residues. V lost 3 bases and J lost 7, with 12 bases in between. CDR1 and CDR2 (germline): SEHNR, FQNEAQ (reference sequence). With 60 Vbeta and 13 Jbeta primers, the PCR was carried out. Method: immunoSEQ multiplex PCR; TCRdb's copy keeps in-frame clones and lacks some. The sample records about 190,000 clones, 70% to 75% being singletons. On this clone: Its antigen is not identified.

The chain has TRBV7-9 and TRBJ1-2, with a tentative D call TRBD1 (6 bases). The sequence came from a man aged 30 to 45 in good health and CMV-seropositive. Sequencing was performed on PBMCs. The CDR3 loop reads CASSLQGQGGYTF. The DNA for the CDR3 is TGTGCCAGCAGCTTGCAGGGGCAGGGTGGCTACACCTTC.